This paragraph reports one TCR beta chain. The antigen remains unidentified. The sample originates from a study of response to subunit inactivated influenza vaccine. Via MiXCR, TCRdb re-called the RT-PCR reads, giving one row per CDR3 protein. The data show hundreds of thousands of distinct CDR3 sequences, roughly 22% seen once. There are 17 residues in the CDR3. CDR1 is MNHNS and CDR2 is SASEGT in the germline V gene. V dropped 7 bases and J dropped 2; count of bases not matched to a gene: 14. Study findings and constraints: A suggestion made by the authors is that each seasonal influenza vaccination recruits few new T cells.

The sample consisted of PBMCs from blood, taken about 19 months after vaccination. V gene TRBV6-1 combines with J gene TRBJ1-3, with 7 bases aligning to TRBD1. The receptor comes from a man aged 50 to 69 who received an inactivated influenza vaccine. The DNA of the CDR3 is TGTGCCAGCACTCTACGTACAGGGGTCAAAGCTGGAAACACCATATATTTT. This translates into CASTLRTGVKAGNTIYF.